This T cell receptor (beta chain) was found in a study of shared clonotypes between healthy human individuals. Across the whole study: A donor's plate count was three for CD4 naive and three for CD4 memory; CD8 naive had two and CD8 memory one.

Subsets obtained from CD4+ cells comprised CD45RA+ naive and CD45RA-negative memory cells. Sequenced by immunoSEQ multiplex PCR; TCRdb stores in-frame clones only, minus some. The data show around 510,000 clones, 90% to 96% seen once. Turning to this clone: Its antigen is unidentified.

Study findings and constraints: Naive subsets generally exceeded memory subsets in estimated richness. Generation probabilities were higher for clonotypes shared across all four sorted-subset donors than for unshared ones.

This clonotype was sampled from a woman aged 25 to 39 in good health. The sample consisted of naive CD4+ T cells sorted from blood. Subset of the sample: CD45RA+ positively selected.

Written as DNA, the CDR3 is TGCGCCAGCAGCCAAGACTCGCTAGCGGGAACGTTTTACGAGCAGTACTTC. It translates to CASSQDSLAGTFYEQYF. The rearrangement uses TRBV4-1 and TRBJ2-7, with 9 nucleotides matching TRBD2. This CDR3 is built from 17 residues. The germline V gene encodes CDR1 MGHRA and CDR2 YSYEKL. V shed 0 bases, J shed 4 bases, and the junction held 10 bases outside the gene matches.